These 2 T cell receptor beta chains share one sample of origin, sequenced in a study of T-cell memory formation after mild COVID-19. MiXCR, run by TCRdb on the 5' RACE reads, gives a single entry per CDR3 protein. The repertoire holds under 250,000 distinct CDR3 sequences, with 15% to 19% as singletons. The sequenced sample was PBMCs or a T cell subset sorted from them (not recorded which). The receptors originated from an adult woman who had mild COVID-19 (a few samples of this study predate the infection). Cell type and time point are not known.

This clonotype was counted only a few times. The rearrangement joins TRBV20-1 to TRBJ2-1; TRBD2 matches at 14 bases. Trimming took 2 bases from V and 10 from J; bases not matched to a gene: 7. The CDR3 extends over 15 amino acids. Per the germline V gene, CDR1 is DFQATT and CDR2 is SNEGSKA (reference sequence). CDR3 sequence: CSARPTSGRAWEQFF. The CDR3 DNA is TGCAGTGCTAGACCGACTAGCGGGAGGGCCTGGGAGCAGTTCTTC.

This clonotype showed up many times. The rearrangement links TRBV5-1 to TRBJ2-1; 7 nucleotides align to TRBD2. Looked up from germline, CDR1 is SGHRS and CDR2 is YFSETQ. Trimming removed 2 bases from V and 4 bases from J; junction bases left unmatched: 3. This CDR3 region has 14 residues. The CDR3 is CASSFGGEYNEQFF. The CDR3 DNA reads TGCGCCAGCAGCTTTGGGGGGGAGTACAATGAGCAGTTCTTC.